This TCR beta chain was documented in a study of patients and donors after allogeneic stem cell transplantation. This clonotype was counted only a few times. TCRdb called the RT-PCR reads again in MiXCR, with one record for every CDR3 protein. Seen here are 900,000 to 1,000,000 distinct CDR3 sequences, over 15% observed once, and the top ten hold 6%. This CDR3 contains 11 residues. Trimming shortened V by 5 bases and J by 3 bases, and 6 bases separated the two germline ends. The V gene's germline CDR1 is SQVTM and CDR2 ANQGSEA. This receptor was obtained from a human donor who was either an allogeneic HSCT recipient or a stem cell or donor lymphocyte infusion donor (not recorded which). It is not recorded whose cells these are; they may come from a transplant donor. The chain joins TRBV29-1 to TRBJ2-3; D is undetermined. Sequenced input: blood, either unsorted or a sorted T cell fraction (not recorded which). The CDR3 DNA is TGCAGCGTTCTGGGGACAGATACGCAGTATTTT. Translated: CSVLGTDTQYF.